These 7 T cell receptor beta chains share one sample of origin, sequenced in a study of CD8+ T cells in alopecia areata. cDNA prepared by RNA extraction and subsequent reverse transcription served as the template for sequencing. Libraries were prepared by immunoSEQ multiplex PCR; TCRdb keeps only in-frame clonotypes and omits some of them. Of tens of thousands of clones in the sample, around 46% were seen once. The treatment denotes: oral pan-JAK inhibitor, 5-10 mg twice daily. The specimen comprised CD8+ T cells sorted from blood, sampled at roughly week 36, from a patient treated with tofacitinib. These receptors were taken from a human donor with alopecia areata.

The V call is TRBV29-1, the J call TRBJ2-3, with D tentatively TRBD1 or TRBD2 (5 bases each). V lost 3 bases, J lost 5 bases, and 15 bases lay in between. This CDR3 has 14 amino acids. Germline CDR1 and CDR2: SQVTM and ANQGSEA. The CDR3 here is CSVDFARAGDTQYF. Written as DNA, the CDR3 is TGCAGCGTTGATTTTGCCAGGGCGGGAGATACGCAGTATTTT.

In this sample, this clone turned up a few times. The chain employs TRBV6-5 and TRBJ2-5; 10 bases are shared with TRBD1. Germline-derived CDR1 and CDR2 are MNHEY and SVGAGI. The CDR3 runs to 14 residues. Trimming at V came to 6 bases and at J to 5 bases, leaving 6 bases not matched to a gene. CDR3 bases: TGTGCCAGCAGGCGACAGGGGGCTTGGGAGACCCAGTACTTC. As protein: CASRRQGAWETQYF.

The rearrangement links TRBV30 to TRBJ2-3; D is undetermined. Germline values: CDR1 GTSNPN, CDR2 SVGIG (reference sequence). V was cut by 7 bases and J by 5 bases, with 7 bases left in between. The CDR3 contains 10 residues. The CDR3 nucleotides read TGTGCCTTCCTCGAAGATACGCAGTATTTT. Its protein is CAFLEDTQYF.

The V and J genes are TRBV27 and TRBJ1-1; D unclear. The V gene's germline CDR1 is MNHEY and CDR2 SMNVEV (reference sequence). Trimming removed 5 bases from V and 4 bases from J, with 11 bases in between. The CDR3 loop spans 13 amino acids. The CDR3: CASSLAGSTEAFF. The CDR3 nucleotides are TGTGCCAGCAGTCTCGCGGGGAGCACTGAAGCTTTCTTT.

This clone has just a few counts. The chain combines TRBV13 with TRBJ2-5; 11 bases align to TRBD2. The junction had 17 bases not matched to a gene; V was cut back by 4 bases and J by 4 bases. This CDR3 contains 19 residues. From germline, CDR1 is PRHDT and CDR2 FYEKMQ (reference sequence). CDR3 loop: CASSSLAGAESGGRETQYF. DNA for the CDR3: TGTGCCAGCAGCTCACTAGCGGGAGCGGAGTCGGGTGGTCGAGAGACCCAGTACTTC.

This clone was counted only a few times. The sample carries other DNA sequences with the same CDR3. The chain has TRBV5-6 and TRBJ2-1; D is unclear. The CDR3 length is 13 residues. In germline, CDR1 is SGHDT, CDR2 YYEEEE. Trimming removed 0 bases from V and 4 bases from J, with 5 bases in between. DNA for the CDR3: TGTGCCAGCAGCTTGGGATCGTACAATGAGCAGTTCTTC. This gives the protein CASSLGSYNEQFF.

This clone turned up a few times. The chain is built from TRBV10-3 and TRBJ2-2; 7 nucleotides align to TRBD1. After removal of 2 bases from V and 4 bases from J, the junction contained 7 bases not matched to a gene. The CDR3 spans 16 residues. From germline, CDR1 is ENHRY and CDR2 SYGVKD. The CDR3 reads CAISETGVLSTGELFF. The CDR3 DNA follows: TGTGCCATCAGTGAGACAGGGGTATTGAGCACCGGGGAGCTGTTTTTT.